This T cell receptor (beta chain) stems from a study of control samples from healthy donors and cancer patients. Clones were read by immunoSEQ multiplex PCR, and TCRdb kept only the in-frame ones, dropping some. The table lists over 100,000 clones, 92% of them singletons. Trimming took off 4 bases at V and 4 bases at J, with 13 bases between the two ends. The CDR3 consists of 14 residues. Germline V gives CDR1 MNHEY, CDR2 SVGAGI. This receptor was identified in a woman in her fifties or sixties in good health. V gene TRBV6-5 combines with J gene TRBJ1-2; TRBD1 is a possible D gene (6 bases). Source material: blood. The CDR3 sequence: CASSSSDRPYGYTF. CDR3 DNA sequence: TGTGCCAGCAGTTCCTCTGACAGGCCCTATGGCTACACCTTC.